Listed below are T cell receptor beta chains from one sample, sequenced in a study of shared clonotypes between healthy human individuals. The method was immunoSEQ multiplex PCR; TCRdb's version includes in-frame clones alone and lacks a portion of them. Here the sample spans 2 million to 3 million clones, 80% to 95% being singletons. The sequenced material came from naive CD4+ T cells from PBMCs. The receptors were gathered from a man younger than 35 in good health. Some clones in this sample may be carry-over from other donors' samples. Each CDR3 is given with its conserved first and last residue. A D gene is named only where the DNA matches it firmly. For some rows the clone size is stated as once, few or many, or as a class when expanded; others skip it.

V gene	clone size	J gene	D gene	CDR3 DNA	CDR3 protein
TRBV18	.	TRBJ1-1	.	TGTGCCAGCTCACCAACTACGGGGGACACTGAAGCTTTCTTT	CASSPTTGDTEAFF
TRBV28	.	TRBJ2-7	.	TGTGCCAGCAGTTCCCCGACGAAGGCGGGCGAGCAGTACTTC	CASSSPTKAGEQYF
TRBV9	once	TRBJ2-3	TRBD2	TGTGCCAGCAGCGTTACCCTAGCGGGGGGACCAGCAGATACGCAGTATTTT	CASSVTLAGGPADTQYF
TRBV6-5	.	TRBJ2-3	.	TGTGCCAGCAGAGACCAATGGGGCGTGACAGATACGCAGTATTTT	CASRDQWGVTDTQYF
TRBV28	once	TRBJ2-7	.	TGTGCCAGCGGTTACTACGAGCAGTACTTC	CASGYYEQYF
TRBV28	.	TRBJ1-4	TRBD1	TGTGCCAGCAGTTTTCCCCGACAGGGACATGAAAAACTGTTTTTT	CASSFPRQGHEKLFF
TRBV27	.	TRBJ2-1	TRBD2	TGTGCCAGCAGTGGGGGCGGGAGGAGCTCCTACAATGAGCAGTTCTTC	CASSGGGRSSYNEQFF
TRBV21-1	.	TRBJ2-1	.	TGTGCCAGCAGCAAGCCAGGGGGGAATGAGCAGTTCTTC	CASSKPGGNEQFF
TRBV10-2	.	TRBJ1-2	.	TGCGCCAGCTCAGAGGGAAGCTATGGCTACACCTTC	CASSEGSYGYTF
TRBV7-2	once	TRBJ1-1	.	TGTGCCAGCAGCTTAGCTATGCCTTACACTGAAGCTTTCTTT	CASSLAMPYTEAFF
TRBV7-8	.	TRBJ1-2	.	TGTGCCAGCAGCCCCGGGGGGCCATGGTATGGCTACACCTTC	CASSPGGPWYGYTF
TRBV9	.	TRBJ1-2	.	TGTGCCAGCAGCCCTGGGGGAACCAGGCGTGGCTACACCTTC	CASSPGGTRRGYTF
TRBV5-1	.	TRBJ2-1	TRBD1	TGCGCCAGCAGCTTACAGGGGCCCCACCACAATGAGCAGTTCTTC	CASSLQGPHHNEQFF
TRBV6-6	.	TRBJ2-7	TRBD1	TGTGCCACCAATCCGGGACAGGGAAGCTCCTACGAGCAGTACTTC	CATNPGQGSSYEQYF
TRBV18	once	TRBJ2-7	TRBD1	TGTGCCAGCTCACTCCACCCAGCAGGGGGTTTAGGGGGACCCCTCTCCGAGCAGTACTTC	CASSLHPAGGLGGPLSEQYF
TRBV9	.	TRBJ2-3	TRBD2	TGTGCCAGCAGCCTTCTAGCGGGAGGGGTAGATACGCAGTATTTT	CASSLLAGGVDTQYF
TRBV18	few	TRBJ2-7	.	TGTGCCAGCTCACCCCCCGGGGTGAGCTCCTACGAGCAGTACTTC	CASSPPGVSSYEQYF
TRBV20-1	once	TRBJ2-3	.	TGCAGTGCCCAGGGAGAGGATACGCAGTATTTT	CSAQGEDTQYF
TRBV28	.	TRBJ2-1	.	TGTGCCAGCAGTTCACCGGGCTCTACAAATGAGCAGTTCTTC	CASSSPGSTNEQFF
TRBV28	.	TRBJ2-7	.	TGTGCCAGCAGTCCTCGAGGAGGCGGCGAGCAGTACTTC	CASSPRGGGEQYF
TRBV4-1	.	TRBJ1-2	TRBD1	TGCGCCAGCAGCCAACAGGACAGGGGGGCCTATGGCTACACCTTC	CASSQQDRGAYGYTF
TRBV5-4	.	TRBJ1-2	.	TGTGCCAGCCATGAAACCGGGACCCAAGGATGGGGCTACACCTTC	CASHETGTQGWGYTF
TRBV11-2	.	TRBJ1-2	.	TGTGCCAGCAGCTTAAGTGGGGGGGCGCACGGCTATGGCTACACCTTC	CASSLSGGAHGYGYTF
TRBV15	.	TRBJ1-1	TRBD1	TGTGCCACCAGCAGAGATCCCCACAGGGGAGACACTGAAGCTTTCTTT	CATSRDPHRGDTEAFF
TRBV7-9	.	TRBJ1-2	TRBD1	TGTGCCAACTCACCCACCGGGACAGGGGCGCTGTTAGGCTACACCTTC	CANSPTGTGALLGYTF
TRBV27	.	TRBJ1-5	.	TGTGCCAGCAGTTTATCCCCCGGAGGGGACCAGCCCCAGCATTTT	CASSLSPGGDQPQHF
TRBV19	once	TRBJ2-7	.	TGTGCCAGTAGTAAAGTGGCCGACGAGCAGTACTTC	CASSKVADEQYF
TRBV28	.	TRBJ2-3	.	TGTGCCAGCAGGATCGTGGGGAATACGCAGTATTTT	CASRIVGNTQYF